This TCR beta chain derives from a study of radiation and T cells in renal cell carcinoma (dated by TCRdb to 2020 to 2022). As for the study more broadly: Samples came from a clinical trial, in which primary renal cell carcinomas received 15 Gy stereotactic body radiation therapy followed by nephrectomy 4 weeks later. TCR beta sequencing covered over 50 samples in total, comprising roughly 25 tumors and roughly 27 peripheral blood samples. Across all 53 samples, 3,800,000 or so unique CDR3 nucleotide sequences encoding 2.5 million to 3 million unique CDR3 amino acid sequences were identified.

The time point label, read with the paper, signifies: baseline pretreatment blood. The treatment or condition label, as the study defines it: 15 Gy SBRT to primary tumor, nephrectomy 4 weeks later. To follow tumor-enriched clonotypes, serial peripheral blood was collected from radiation-treated patients at baseline and at 2 weeks and 4 weeks after SBRT. All patients had renal cell carcinoma with clear cell pathology. Genomic DNA for TCR sequencing was prepared using the QIAamp DNA Blood Mini Kit (Qiagen). The analyses included only samples that passed all quality control checks. Worth noting for this clone: There is no known antigen for this receptor. No per-base quality is available; no much larger clone lies one base away.

TCR beta libraries were generated from genomic DNA with the immunoSEQ kit, following the manufacturer's recommendations. Library preparation used a first multiplex PCR with proprietary primers, then a second PCR adding unique barcodes, with bead cleanups after each round. A positive control reaction and a negative control reaction, both provided in the kit, were run with every batch of samples. The final libraries were assessed on an Agilent 4200 TapeStation D1000 ScreenTape, pooled by volume, and quantified by qPCR. An Illumina NextSeq500 fitted with a MidOutput 150-cycle cartridge performed the sequencing, running 156 Read1 cycles and 15 Index1 cycles with the kit's custom primers. The pooled library was loaded at around 1 pM, and approximately 19% PhiX control was spiked in. Turning to the authors' computational methods: Vendor-processed data were analyzed in R, and a clonotype was defined as all T cells sharing the same CDR3 nucleotide sequence. For clone abundance analyses, frequencies were normalized to the 10,000 most abundant clones in each sample. Before analysis, public T cell clones were removed, and these numbered fewer than six per sample on average. An abundance difference of at least 32-fold between compartments was the criterion for calling clonotypes tumor-enriched or baseline blood-enriched. A beta-binomial differential abundance model was used to identify clonotypes that were expanded or contracted between blood time points. The Baroni-Urbani and Buser coefficient was used to measure tumor-blood repertoire similarity, and groups were compared with two-tailed Wilcoxon tests in R. The table was pulled from immuneACCESS by TCRdb, which kept in-frame rearrangements only. Such tables lose some clones; where checked, under half of the loss comes from unresolved V genes, and the rest has no known cause. For V, J and clone size, that table is used; D and trimming come from the DNA. Recorded for this sample are roughly 53,000 clones; about 83% of them occurred a single time. The ten largest clones add up to 30% to 35% of the sample.

Overall study outcomes, separate from this receptor: Effects of radiation dose or scheduling on the TCR repertoire could not be addressed with the single-armed trial design. Because no pretreatment tumor biopsies were available, whether clonotypes were present in the tumor at baseline could not be determined. In blood, the top tumor clonotypes increased between baseline and 2 weeks post-radiation and then shrank by 4 weeks, which suggests that tumor-resident clones expanded only transiently. Tracking of blood repertoire dynamics stopped at about 27 days after treatment, with no follow-up past that point.

The CDR3 numbers 15 residues from cysteine through phenylalanine. Left in the record is the CDR3 DNA by itself, 45 bases read in frame from the first base. The V end loses 4 bases and the J end loses 2 bases, and a stretch of 15 bases separates them. Based on the germline V gene (reference sequence), the CDR1 and CDR2 sequences are LNHDA and SQIVND. This material consisted of blood, taken from a patient whose treatment included radiotherapy and nephrectomy. Rearrangement joined TRBV19 to TRBJ2-7, with TRBD2 as a weak D call on 6 bases. This sequence originates from a woman in her 70s with renal cell carcinoma. The CDR3: CASSRSSGEAYEQYF. In nucleotides, the sequence is TGTGCCAGTAGTAGGTCGTCGGGGGAGGCCTACGAGCAGTACTTC.